These 25 T cell receptor beta chains came from one sample sequenced in a study of CD8+ T cells in alopecia areata. Extraction of RNA preceded its reverse transcription into cDNA, which served as the sequencing template. Libraries were prepared by immunoSEQ multiplex PCR; TCRdb keeps only in-frame clonotypes and omits some of them. The data show 37,000 or so clones, nearly 55% seen once. Sorting of CD4+ cells into CD25+CD127- cells was performed for roughly five patients. The sequencing input was CD4+ Tregs sorted from blood. The source of these receptors is a human donor with alopecia areata.

The chain joins TRBV15 to TRBJ2-5, with 8 bases identical to TRBD1. CDR1 and CDR2 (germline): LNHNV, YYDKDF (reference sequence). The CDR3 runs 17 residues. V shed 1 base and J 5 bases; nucleotides not matched to a gene: 12. The CDR3 protein is CATSRGWGQDTGETQYF. The DNA for the CDR3 is TGTGCCACCAGCAGAGGATGGGGACAGGATACGGGGGAGACCCAGTACTTC.

This chain uses TRBV19 with TRBJ1-1; TRBD1 aligns across 8 bases. CDR1 is LNHDA, CDR2 SQIVND, per germline (reference sequence). Germline trimming cut 4 bases from V and 0 bases from J; bases unmatched to any gene: 7. The CDR3 has 16 amino acids. The DNA of the CDR3 is TGTGCCAGTAGTAAAACAGGGGGTCGGGTGAACACTGAAGCTTTCTTT. It is translated as CASSKTGGRVNTEAFF.

There are a few counts of this clone. The chain couples TRBV5-4 to TRBJ1-1; 9 bases match TRBD1. The CDR3 consists of 15 residues. With 0 bases clipped from V and 9 bases from J, the junction kept 9 bases outside the gene matches. Germline V gene lookup returns CDR1 SGHNT and CDR2 YYREEE (reference sequence). The CDR3 here is CASSLESGQGRKAFF. CDR3 bases: TGTGCCAGCAGCTTGGAATCGGGACAGGGAAGAAAAGCTTTCTTT.

Only one count was recorded for this clone. This chain links TRBV27 with TRBJ2-3; 12 bases map to TRBD2. Trimming cost V 3 bases and J 3 bases; bases outside gene matches: 4. The germline gives CDR1 MNHEY, CDR2 SMNVEV (reference sequence). This CDR3 has 16 residues. The CDR3 protein is CASSFRLAGATDTQYF. For the CDR3, the DNA is TGTGCCAGCAGTTTTCGACTAGCGGGAGCTACAGATACGCAGTATTTT.

The rearrangement uses TRBV6-6 and TRBJ1-1, with unresolved D. The CDR3 is made up of 15 amino acids. Trimming cost V 4 bases and J 0 bases, with 12 bases left between them. The germline gives CDR1 MNHNY, CDR2 SVGAGI (reference sequence). The CDR3 here is CASSSSLQVNTEAFF. DNA of the CDR3: TGTGCCAGCAGTTCAAGCCTTCAGGTGAACACTGAAGCTTTCTTT.

The rearrangement links TRBV6-5 to TRBJ1-2, with 11 bases identical to TRBD1. V trimming: 8 bases; J trimming: 4 bases; junction bases outside the gene matches: 9. Germline values: CDR1 MNHEY, CDR2 SVGAGI. CDR3 length: 15 amino acids. The CDR3 sequence is CASSGTGGGVYGYTF. CDR3 DNA sequence: TGTGCCAGCTCCGGGACAGGGGGTGGGGTCTATGGCTACACCTTC.

The rearrangement uses TRBV27 and TRBJ2-3; 8 nucleotides match TRBD2. Germline trimming cut 7 bases from V and 0 bases from J; bases unmatched to any gene: 3. CDR1 and CDR2 (germline): MNHEY, SMNVEV (reference sequence). The CDR3 totals 14 residues. The CDR3 loop reads CASKLADSTDTQYF. In DNA, the CDR3 is TGTGCCAGCAAACTAGCGGATAGCACAGATACGCAGTATTTT.

The rearrangement uses TRBV5-1 and TRBJ2-5; the match to TRBD2 covers 9 bases. Judging by the DNA end, TRBJ2-7 fits better; the J call may be wrong. The CDR3 spans 14 residues. Germline lookup yields CDR1 SGHRS and CDR2 YFSETQ. The CDR3 loop is CASSALAGKDEQYF. The DNA of the CDR3 is TGCGCCAGCAGCGCGCTAGCGGGAAAAGACGAGCAGTACTTC.

There are a few counts of this clone. V is TRBV18 and J is TRBJ2-4; TRBD2 might be the D (5 bases). Germline V gene sequence: CDR1 KGHSH, CDR2 LQKENI. The CDR3 totals 15 residues. V lost 2 bases, J lost 5 bases, and 13 bases lay in between. CDR3 protein: CASSPVGGGENIQYF. In DNA form, the CDR3 reads TGTGCCAGCTCACCAGTAGGAGGTGGGGAAAACATTCAGTACTTC. Drawing the rest from reference TRBV18 and TRBJ2-4, the complete variable domain is NAGVMQNPRHLVRRRGQEARLRCSPMKGHSHVYWYRQLPEEGLKFMVYLQKENIIDESGMPKERFSAEFPKEGPSILRIQQVVRGDSAAYFCASSPVGGGENIQYFGAGTRLSVL.

The chain has TRBV7-2 and TRBJ1-1; D unclear. V shed 5 bases and J shed 1 base, with 8 bases lying between them. The CDR3 consists of 13 residues. Germline V gives CDR1 SGHTA, CDR2 FQGNSA. Here the CDR3 reads CASSRQQNTEAFF. Written as DNA, the CDR3 is TGTGCCAGCAGCCGCCAACAGAACACTGAAGCTTTCTTT. The variable domain in full, with the rest retrieved from reference TRBV7-2 and TRBJ1-1, is GAGVSQSPSNKVTEKGKDVELRCDPISGHTALYWYRQSLGQGLEFLIYFQGNSAPDKSGLPSDRFSAERTGGSVSTLTIQRTQQEDSAVYLCASSRQQNTEAFFGQGTRLTVV.

This clone is medium-sized in the sample. This rearrangement joins TRBV4-2 to TRBJ2-1; D gene unclear. The CDR3 runs 13 residues. V was pared by 0 bases and J by 12 bases, with 12 bases between. The germline V gene encodes CDR1 LGHNA and CDR2 YNFKEQ. The CDR3 sequence: CASSQDEKLGQFF. The DNA of the CDR3 is TGTGCCAGCAGCCAAGATGAAAAGTTAGGGCAGTTCTTC.

This clone was counted a few times. The chain employs TRBV5-1 and TRBJ2-2; D unresolved. V was trimmed by 4 bases and J by 10 bases, leaving 14 bases between them. The CDR3 runs 13 residues. The germline CDR1 and CDR2 sequences are SGHRS and YFSETQ. The CDR3, as DNA: TGCGCCAGCAGCCCTCTTAGACGAGAGGAGCTGTTTTTT. The encoded protein is CASSPLRREELFF.

The CDR3 reads CASSRLGQGALGNIQYF. The CDR3 nucleotides are TGTGCCAGCAGTAGGCTTGGACAGGGGGCCTTGGGAAACATTCAGTACTTC. The rearrangement joins TRBV5-6 to TRBJ2-4, with 11 bases identical to TRBD1. CDR3 length: 17 residues. With 5 bases clipped from V and 6 bases from J, the junction kept 13 bases outside the gene matches. Germline V CDR1 and CDR2: SGHDT, YYEEEE.

The genes are TRBV6-6 and TRBJ1-2, with no clear D. The CDR3 spans 12 residues. The germline V gene has CDR1 MNHNY and CDR2 SVGAGI (reference sequence). The V end was cut by 5 bases, the J end by 7 bases, with 11 bases between. The CDR3 DNA sequence: TGTGCCAGCAGTCCAGAAAGACGTGGCTACACCTTC. It specifies CASSPERRGYTF.

This clone occurred a few times. This chain uses TRBV7-9 with TRBJ2-2; D is possibly TRBD1 (6 bases). The CDR3 consists of 13 residues. Looked up from germline, CDR1 is SEHNR and CDR2 is FQNEAQ (reference sequence). V was trimmed by 4 bases and J by 12 bases, leaving 15 bases between them. The CDR3 coding sequence is TGTGCCAGCAGCTACCGGGACACCAGAAAGCTGTTTTTT. It codes for CASSYRDTRKLFF.

The V call is TRBV6-5, the J call TRBJ1-1; D might be TRBD1 (5 bases). V was cut by 5 bases and J by 4 bases, with 14 bases left in between. Germline V gene data show CDR1 as MNHEY and CDR2 as SVGAGI. This CDR3 has 14 amino acids. The CDR3 DNA reads as TGTGCCAGCAGTCCCCGAGAGGGACTCACTGAAGCTTTCTTT. Its translation: CASSPREGLTEAFF.

J is TRBJ2-1 and V is TRBV5-1; 12 bases map to TRBD2. CDR3 length equals 15 residues. The V and J ends lost 4 bases and 8 bases, in that order; junction bases with no gene match: 7. Looked up from germline, CDR1 is SGHRS and CDR2 is YFSETQ. The CDR3 DNA is TGCGCCAGCAGCGAGACTAGCGGGAGTTTCGATGAGCAGTTCTTC. Translating gives CASSETSGSFDEQFF.

This rearrangement joins TRBV5-1 to TRBJ2-3; TRBD2 is a possible D gene (6 bases). The CDR3 totals 15 residues. Per the germline V gene, CDR1 is SGHRS and CDR2 is YFSETQ. The V end was cut by 5 bases, the J end by 0 bases, with 13 bases between. CDR3 in DNA: TGCGCCAGCAGGACCATAGCGGTTAGCACAGATACGCAGTATTTT. It specifies CASRTIAVSTDTQYF. The full variable domain, completed using reference TRBV5-1 and TRBJ2-3, is KAGVTQTPRYLIKTRGQQVTLSCSPISGHRSVSWYQQTPGQGLQFLFEYFSETQRNKGNFPGRFSGRQFSNSRSEMNVSTLELGDSALYLCASRTIAVSTDTQYFGPGTRLTVL.

The chain links TRBV27 to TRBJ2-1; 10 nucleotides line up with TRBD1. J gave up 6 bases and V 5 bases, and 7 bases lay outside the gene matches. Germline loops: CDR1 MNHEY, CDR2 SMNVEV (reference sequence). The CDR3 contains 15 residues. The chain's CDR3 is CASSPWTGGFNEQFF. The CDR3 bases are TGTGCCAGCAGTCCCTGGACAGGGGGGTTCAATGAGCAGTTCTTC.

The V and J genes are TRBV5-4 and TRBJ2-3; D gene unclear. The CDR3 consists of 12 residues. Germline CDR1 reads SGHNT; CDR2 reads YYREEE (reference sequence). Trimming removed 3 bases from V and 6 bases from J, with 8 bases in between. CDR3 in amino acids: CASSSTPDTQYF. In nucleotides, the CDR3 is TGTGCCAGCAGCTCTACCCCCGATACGCAGTATTTT. Full variable domain (outside the CDR3, taken from reference TRBV5-4 and TRBJ2-3): ETGVTQSPTHLIKTRGQQVTLRCSSQSGHNTVSWYQQALGQGPQFIFQYYREEENGRGNFPPRFSGLQFPNYSSELNVNALELDDSALYLCASSSTPDTQYFGPGTRLTVL.

In this sample, this clone turned up once. V and J are TRBV10-3 and TRBJ1-4, with a tentative D call TRBD1 (6 bases). V lost 4 bases and J 0 bases, leaving 9 bases between the germline ends. CDR1 is ENHRY, CDR2 SYGVKD, per germline. CDR3 length: 15 residues. The CDR3 coding sequence is TGTGCCATCAGTGCGGGGGCTGCAACTAATGAAAAACTGTTTTTT. Its translation is CAISAGAATNEKLFF.

The chain carries TRBV2 and TRBJ2-7; D is ambiguous. The V and J ends lost 7 bases and 0 bases respectively, with 13 bases between them. This CDR3 region has 14 residues. Germline V lookup: CDR1 SNHLY, CDR2 FYNNEI. DNA for the CDR3: TGTGCCAGCACCCGGGTGCAGGCCTCCTACGAGCAGTACTTC. Protein sequence: CASTRVQASYEQYF.

The chain links TRBV7-2 to TRBJ2-3; D unclear. Trimming shortened V by 5 bases and J by 4 bases, and 10 bases separated the two germline ends. The CDR3 loop spans 13 amino acids. The germline CDR1 and CDR2 sequences are SGHTA and FQGNSA. In DNA, the CDR3 is TGTGCCAGCAGCGTCACTCGATCAGATACGCAGTATTTT. This gives the protein CASSVTRSDTQYF.

In nucleotides, the CDR3 is TGTGCCAGCAGTGCCTACCCGATCCGAGGGACTGAAGCTTTCTTT. It codes for CASSAYPIRGTEAFF. The genes are TRBV6-5 and TRBJ1-1; D uncertain. With 5 bases removed from V and 5 bases from J, the gap between germline ends came to 18 bases. The CDR3 has 15 residues. The V gene's germline CDR1 is MNHEY and CDR2 SVGAGI.

This chain connects TRBV7-2 to TRBJ2-7; possible D gene TRBD2, 5 bases. The CDR3 length is 14 residues. Germline CDR1 SGHTA, CDR2 FQGNSA. The ends were cut back, 3 bases at V and 3 bases at J, with 12 bases in the middle. CDR3 in DNA: TGTGCCAGCAGCTTCCGAGAGGGCAACTACGAGCAGTACTTC. This encodes CASSFREGNYEQYF.